The source of this T cell receptor beta chain is a study of response to subunit inactivated influenza vaccine. Study results and caveats: It was the authors' suggestion that each seasonal influenza vaccination recruits few new T cells.

The germline gives CDR1 SGHVS, CDR2 FNYEAQ. The CDR3 runs 17 residues. V shed 5 bases and J 4 bases; nucleotides not matched to a gene: 14. In this sample, this clonotype turned up many times. Its antigen is not known. MiXCR was run by TCRdb on the RT-PCR reads, yielding one entry per CDR3 protein. This sample has hundreds of thousands of distinct CDR3 sequences, with around 8% found just once. The V call is TRBV7-6, the J call TRBJ2-7, with 10 bases fitting TRBD1. This TCR was sampled from a man aged 45 to 70 who received an inactivated influenza vaccine. The source material was PBMCs from blood, sampled around 25 months after vaccination. CDR3 DNA sequence: TGTGCCAGCAGCATGGGACAGGGGTTCCCTAACATTTACGAGCAGTACTTC. Its protein product is CASSMGQGFPNIYEQYF.